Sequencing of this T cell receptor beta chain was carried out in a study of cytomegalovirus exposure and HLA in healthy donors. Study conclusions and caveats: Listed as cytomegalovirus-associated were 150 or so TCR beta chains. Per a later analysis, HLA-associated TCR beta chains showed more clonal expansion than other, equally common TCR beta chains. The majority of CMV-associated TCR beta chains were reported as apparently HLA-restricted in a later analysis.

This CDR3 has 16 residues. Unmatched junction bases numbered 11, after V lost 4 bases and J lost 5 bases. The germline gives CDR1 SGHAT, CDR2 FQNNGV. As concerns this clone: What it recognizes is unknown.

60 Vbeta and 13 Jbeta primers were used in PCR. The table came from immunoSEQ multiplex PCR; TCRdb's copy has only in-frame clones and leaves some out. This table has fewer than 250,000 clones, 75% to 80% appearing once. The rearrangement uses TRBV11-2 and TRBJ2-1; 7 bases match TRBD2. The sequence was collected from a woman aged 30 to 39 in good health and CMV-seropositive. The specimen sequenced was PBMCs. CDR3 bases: TGTGCCAGCAGCTCCGGGGGAGGGCTACGAGACAATGAGCAGTTCTTC. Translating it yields CASSSGGGLRDNEQFF.